This record concerns one TCR beta chain sequence. Germline and junction disagree at one end, which may indicate a read error. Three rounds of nested PCR, following a modified ARM-PCR protocol, produced the TCRbeta library. TCRdb analysed the multiplex PCR reads with MiXCR anew, one entry per CDR3 protein. This table holds 70,000 to 90,000 distinct CDR3 sequences, around 86% found once. No cell sorting was done before RNA was extracted from the tissue. Germline V gene data show CDR1 as SQVTM and CDR2 as ANQGSEA. The CDR3 is 11 residues long. This record belongs to a study of tumor and adjacent non-tumor tissue in lung cancer.

V usage is TRBV29-1 and J usage is TRBJ2-5, with D tentatively TRBD1 (5 bases). Material: lung tumor tissue. This receptor was obtained from a woman aged 45-59 years with non-small cell lung cancer. The CDR3 DNA is TGCAGCGTTGCCCAGACAGAGACTCAATATTTC. Protein: CSVAQTETQYF.